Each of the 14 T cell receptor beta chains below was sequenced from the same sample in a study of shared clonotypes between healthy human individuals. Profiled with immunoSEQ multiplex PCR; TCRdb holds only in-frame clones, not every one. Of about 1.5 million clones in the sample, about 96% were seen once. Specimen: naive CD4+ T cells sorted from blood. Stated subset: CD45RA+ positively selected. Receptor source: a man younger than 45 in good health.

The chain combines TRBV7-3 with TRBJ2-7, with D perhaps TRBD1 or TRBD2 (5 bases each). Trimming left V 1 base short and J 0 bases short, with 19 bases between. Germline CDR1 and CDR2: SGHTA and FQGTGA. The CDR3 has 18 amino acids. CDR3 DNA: TGTGCCAGCAGCTTAAGAGCCCCCGGGGCGCACGGCTCCTACGAGCAGTACTTC. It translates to CASSLRAPGAHGSYEQYF.

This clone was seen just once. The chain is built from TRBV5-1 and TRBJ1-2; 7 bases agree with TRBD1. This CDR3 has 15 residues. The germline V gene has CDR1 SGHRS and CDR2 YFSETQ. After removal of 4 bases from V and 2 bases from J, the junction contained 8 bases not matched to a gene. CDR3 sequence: CASSPRDSQNYGYTF. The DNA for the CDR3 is TGCGCCAGCAGCCCCCGGGACAGCCAAAACTATGGCTACACCTTC.

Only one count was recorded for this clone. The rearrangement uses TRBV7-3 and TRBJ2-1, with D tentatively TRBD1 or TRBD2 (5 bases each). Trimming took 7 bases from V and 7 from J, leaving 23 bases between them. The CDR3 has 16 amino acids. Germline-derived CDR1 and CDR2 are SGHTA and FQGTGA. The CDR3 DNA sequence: TGTGCCAGCACCCCCCTTCAGGGACCATTAGAGAATGAGCAGTTCTTC. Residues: CASTPLQGPLENEQFF.

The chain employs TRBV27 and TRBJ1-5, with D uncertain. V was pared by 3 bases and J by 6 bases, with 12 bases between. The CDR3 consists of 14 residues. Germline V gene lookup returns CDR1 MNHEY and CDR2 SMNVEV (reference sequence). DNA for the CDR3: TGTGCCAGCAGTTTGGCCCTGGTGGGTCAGCCCCAGCATTTT. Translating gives CASSLALVGQPQHF.

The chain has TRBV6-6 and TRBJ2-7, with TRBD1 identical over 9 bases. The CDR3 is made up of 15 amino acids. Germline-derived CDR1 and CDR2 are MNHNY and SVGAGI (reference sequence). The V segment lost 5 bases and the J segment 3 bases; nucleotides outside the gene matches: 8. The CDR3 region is CASSGPGQGGYEQYF. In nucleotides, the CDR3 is TGTGCCAGCAGTGGGCCGGGACAGGGTGGCTACGAGCAGTACTTC.

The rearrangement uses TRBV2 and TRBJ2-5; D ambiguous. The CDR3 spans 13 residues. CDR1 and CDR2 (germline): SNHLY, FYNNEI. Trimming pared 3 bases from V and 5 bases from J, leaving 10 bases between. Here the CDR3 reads CASSDGVRETQYF. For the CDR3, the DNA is TGTGCCAGCAGTGATGGGGTGCGGGAGACCCAGTACTTC. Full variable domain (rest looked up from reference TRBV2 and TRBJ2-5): EPEVTQTPSHQVTQMGQEVILRCVPISNHLYFYWYRQILGQKVEFLVSFYNNEISEKSEIFDDQFSVERPDGSNFTLKIRSTKLEDSAMYFCASSDGVRETQYFGPGTRLLVL.

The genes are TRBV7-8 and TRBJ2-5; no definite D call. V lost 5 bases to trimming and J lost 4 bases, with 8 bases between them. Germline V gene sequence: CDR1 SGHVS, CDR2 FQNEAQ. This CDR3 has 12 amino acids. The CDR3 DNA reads TGTGCCAGCAGCCCCGACCGAGAGACCCAGTACTTC. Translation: CASSPDRETQYF.

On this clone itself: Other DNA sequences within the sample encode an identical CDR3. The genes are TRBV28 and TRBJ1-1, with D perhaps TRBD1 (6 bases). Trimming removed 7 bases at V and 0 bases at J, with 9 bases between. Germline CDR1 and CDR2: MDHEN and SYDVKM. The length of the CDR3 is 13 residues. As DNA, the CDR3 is TGTGCCAGCAAAGGGGGGGTGAACACTGAAGCTTTCTTT. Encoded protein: CASKGGVNTEAFF.

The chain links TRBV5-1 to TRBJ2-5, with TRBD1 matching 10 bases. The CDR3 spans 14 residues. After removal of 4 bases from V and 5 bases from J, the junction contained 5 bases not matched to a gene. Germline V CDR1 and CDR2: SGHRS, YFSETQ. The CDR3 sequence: CASSTGTGAETQYF. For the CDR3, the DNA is TGCGCCAGCAGCACGGGGACAGGGGCGGAGACCCAGTACTTC. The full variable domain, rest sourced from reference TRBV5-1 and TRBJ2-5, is KAGVTQTPRYLIKTRGQQVTLSCSPISGHRSVSWYQQTPGQGLQFLFEYFSETQRNKGNFPGRFSGRQFSNSRSEMNVSTLELGDSALYLCASSTGTGAETQYFGPGTRLLVL.

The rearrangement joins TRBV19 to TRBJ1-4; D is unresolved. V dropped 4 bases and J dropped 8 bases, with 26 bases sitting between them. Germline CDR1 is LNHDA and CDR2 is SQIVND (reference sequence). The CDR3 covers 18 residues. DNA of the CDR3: TGTGCCAGTAGTACGCTCGGAACCCTATATGACAACCAAGAAAAACTGTTTTTT. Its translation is CASSTLGTLYDNQEKLFF.

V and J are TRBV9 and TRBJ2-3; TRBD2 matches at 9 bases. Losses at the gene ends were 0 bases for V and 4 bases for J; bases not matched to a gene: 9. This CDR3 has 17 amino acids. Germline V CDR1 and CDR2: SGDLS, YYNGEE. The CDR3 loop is CASSVEPRIAGADTQYF. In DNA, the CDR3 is TGTGCCAGCAGCGTAGAACCCAGGATAGCGGGAGCAGATACGCAGTATTTT.

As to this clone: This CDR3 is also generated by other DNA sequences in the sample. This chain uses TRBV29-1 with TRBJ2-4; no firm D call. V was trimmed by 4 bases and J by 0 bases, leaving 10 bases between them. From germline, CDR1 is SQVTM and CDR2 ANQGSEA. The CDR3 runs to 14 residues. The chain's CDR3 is CSVVGVLAKNIQYF. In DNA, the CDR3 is TGCAGCGTTGTTGGGGTATTAGCCAAAAACATTCAGTACTTC. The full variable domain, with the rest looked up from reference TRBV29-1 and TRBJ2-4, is SAVISQKPSRDICQRGTSLTIQCQVDSQVTMMFWYRQQPGQSLTLIATANQGSEATYESGFVIDKFPISRPNLTFSTLTVSNMSPEDSSIYLCSVVGVLAKNIQYFGAGTRLSVL.

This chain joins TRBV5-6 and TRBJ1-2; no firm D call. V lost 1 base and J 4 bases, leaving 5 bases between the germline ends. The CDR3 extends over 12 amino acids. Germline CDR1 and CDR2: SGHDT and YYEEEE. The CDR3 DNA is TGTGCCAGCAGCTTGACTAGCTATGGCTACACCTTC. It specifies CASSLTSYGYTF.

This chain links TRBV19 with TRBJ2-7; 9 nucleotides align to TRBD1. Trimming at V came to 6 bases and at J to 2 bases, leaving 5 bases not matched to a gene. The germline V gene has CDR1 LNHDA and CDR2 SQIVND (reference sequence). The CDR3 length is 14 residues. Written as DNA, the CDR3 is TGTGCCAGTAGACCGGGACAGGGAACCTACGAGCAGTACTTC. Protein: CASRPGQGTYEQYF. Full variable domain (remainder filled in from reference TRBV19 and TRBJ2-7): DGGITQSPKYLFRKEGQNVTLSCEQNLNHDAMYWYRQDPGQGLRLIYYSQIVNDFQKGDIAEGYSVSREKKESFPLTVTSAQKNPTAFYLCASRPGQGTYEQYFGPGTRLTVT.